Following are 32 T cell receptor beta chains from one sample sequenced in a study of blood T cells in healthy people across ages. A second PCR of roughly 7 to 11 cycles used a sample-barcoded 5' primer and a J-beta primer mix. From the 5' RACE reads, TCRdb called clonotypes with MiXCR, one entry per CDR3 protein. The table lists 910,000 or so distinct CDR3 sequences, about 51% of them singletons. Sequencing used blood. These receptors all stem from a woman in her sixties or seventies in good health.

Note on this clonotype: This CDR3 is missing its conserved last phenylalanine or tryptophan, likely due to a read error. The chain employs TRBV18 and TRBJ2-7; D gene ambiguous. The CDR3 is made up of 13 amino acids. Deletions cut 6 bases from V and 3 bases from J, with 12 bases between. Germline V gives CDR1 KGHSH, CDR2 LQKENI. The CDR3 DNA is TGTGCCAGCTCGCGTCCTGAAGGCTACGAGCAGTACTTA. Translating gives CASSRPEGYEQYL.

CDR3 sequence: CASRKREGSYNEQFF. CDR3 nucleotide sequence: TGTGCCAGCAGGAAGCGGGAGGGGTCTTACAATGAGCAGTTCTTC. The rearrangement uses TRBV12-3 or TRBV12-4 and TRBJ2-1; 10 bases line up with TRBD2. CDR3 length equals 15 residues. V was clipped by 6 bases and J by 4 bases; unmatched bases: 6.

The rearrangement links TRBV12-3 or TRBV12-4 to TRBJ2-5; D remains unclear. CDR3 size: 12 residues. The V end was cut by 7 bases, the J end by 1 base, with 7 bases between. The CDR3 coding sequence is TGTGCCAGCACCCCTGTCCAAGAGACCCAGTACTTC. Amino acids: CASTPVQETQYF.

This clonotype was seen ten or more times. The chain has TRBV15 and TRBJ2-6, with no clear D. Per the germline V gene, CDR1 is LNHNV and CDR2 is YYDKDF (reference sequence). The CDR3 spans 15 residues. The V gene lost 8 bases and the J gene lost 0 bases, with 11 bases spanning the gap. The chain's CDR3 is CATAPVGSGANVLTF. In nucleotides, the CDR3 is TGTGCCACCGCACCGGTGGGCTCTGGGGCCAACGTCCTGACTTTC.

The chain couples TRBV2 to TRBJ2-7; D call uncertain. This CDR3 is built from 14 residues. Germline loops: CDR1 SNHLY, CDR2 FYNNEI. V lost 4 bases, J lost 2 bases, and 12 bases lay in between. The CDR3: CASSADGPTYEQYF. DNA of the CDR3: TGTGCCAGCAGTGCGGACGGCCCCACCTACGAGCAGTACTTC.

This chain's CDR3 is CASSWGQGLNEQFF. The CDR3, as DNA: TGTGCCAGCAGCTGGGGACAGGGTTTAAATGAGCAGTTCTTC. This chain connects TRBV28 to TRBJ2-1, with TRBD1 identical over 9 bases. The V gene's germline CDR1 is MDHEN and CDR2 SYDVKM. The CDR3 is made up of 14 amino acids. With V trimmed by 6 bases and J by 7 bases, 7 bases remained unmatched.

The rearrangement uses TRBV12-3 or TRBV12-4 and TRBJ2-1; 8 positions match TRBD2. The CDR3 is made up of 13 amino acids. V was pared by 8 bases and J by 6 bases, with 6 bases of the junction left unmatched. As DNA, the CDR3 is TGTGCCAGCCAGATAGCGGGATTCAATGAGCAGTTCTTC. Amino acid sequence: CASQIAGFNEQFF.

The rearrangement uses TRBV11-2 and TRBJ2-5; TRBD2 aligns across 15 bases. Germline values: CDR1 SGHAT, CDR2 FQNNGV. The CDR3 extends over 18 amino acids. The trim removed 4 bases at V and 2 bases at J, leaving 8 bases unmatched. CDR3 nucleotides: TGTGCCAGCAGCTCGGGGACTAGCGGGAGGCCTCATCAAGAGACCCAGTACTTC. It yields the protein CASSSGTSGRPHQETQYF. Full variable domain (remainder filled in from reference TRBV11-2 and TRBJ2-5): EAGVAQSPRYKIIEKRQSVAFWCNPISGHATLYWYQQILGQGPKLLIQFQNNGVVDDSQLPKDRFSAERLKGVDSTLKIQPAKLEDSAVYLCASSSGTSGRPHQETQYFGPGTRLLVL.

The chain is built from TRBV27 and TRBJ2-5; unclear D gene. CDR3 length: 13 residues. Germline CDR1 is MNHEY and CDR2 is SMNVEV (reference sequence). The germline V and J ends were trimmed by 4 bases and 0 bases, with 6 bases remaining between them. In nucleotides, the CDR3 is TGTGCCAGCAGTTCACATAACCAAGAGACCCAGTACTTC. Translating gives CASSSHNQETQYF.

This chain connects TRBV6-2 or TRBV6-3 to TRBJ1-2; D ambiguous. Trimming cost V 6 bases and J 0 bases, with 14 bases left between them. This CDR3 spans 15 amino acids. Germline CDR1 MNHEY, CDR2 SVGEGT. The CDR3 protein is CASRPGQLANYGYTF. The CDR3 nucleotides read TGTGCCAGCAGACCCGGGCAGCTTGCTAACTATGGCTACACCTTC.

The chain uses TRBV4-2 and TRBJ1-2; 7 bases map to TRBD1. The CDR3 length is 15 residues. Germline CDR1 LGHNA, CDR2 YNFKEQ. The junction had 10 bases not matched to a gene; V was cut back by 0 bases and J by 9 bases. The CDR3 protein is CASSQDGYRGESYTF. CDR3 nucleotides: TGTGCCAGCAGCCAAGATGGGTACAGGGGTGAGAGCTACACCTTC.

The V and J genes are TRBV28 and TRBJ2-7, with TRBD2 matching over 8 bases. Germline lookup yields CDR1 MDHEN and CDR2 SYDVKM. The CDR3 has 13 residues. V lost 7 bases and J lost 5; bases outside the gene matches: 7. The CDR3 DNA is TGTGCCAGCACGGGAGGGGGGTTTGACGAGCAGTACTTC. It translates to CASTGGGFDEQYF.

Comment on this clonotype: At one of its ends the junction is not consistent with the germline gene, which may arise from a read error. This CDR3 reads CATSRDRDLEQYF. CDR3 sequence (DNA): TGCGCCACCAGCAGAGACAGGGACCTCGAGCAGTACTTC. This chain connects TRBV15 to TRBJ2-4, with TRBD1 matching over 7 bases. The J call may be mistaken, given a closer DNA end match to TRBJ2-7. The CDR3 covers 13 residues. Germline-derived CDR1 and CDR2 are LNHNV and YYDKDF (reference sequence).

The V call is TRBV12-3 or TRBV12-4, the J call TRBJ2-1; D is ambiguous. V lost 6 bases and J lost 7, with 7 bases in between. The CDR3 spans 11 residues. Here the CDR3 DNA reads TGTGCCAGCAGGACGGCAAATGAGCAGTTCTTC. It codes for CASRTANEQFF.

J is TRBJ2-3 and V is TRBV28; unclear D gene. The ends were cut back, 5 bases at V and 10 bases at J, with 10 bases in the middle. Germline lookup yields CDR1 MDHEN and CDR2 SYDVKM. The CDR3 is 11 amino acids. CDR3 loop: CASSKLFSQYF. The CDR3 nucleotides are TGTGCCAGCAGTAAGCTGTTTTCGCAGTATTTT.

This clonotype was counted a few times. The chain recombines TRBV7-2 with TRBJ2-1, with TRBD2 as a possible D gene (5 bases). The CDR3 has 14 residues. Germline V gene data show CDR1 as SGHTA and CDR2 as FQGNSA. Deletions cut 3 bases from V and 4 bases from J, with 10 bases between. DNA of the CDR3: TGTGCCAGCAGCTTGTATACGGGATACAATGAGCAGTTCTTC. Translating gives CASSLYTGYNEQFF.

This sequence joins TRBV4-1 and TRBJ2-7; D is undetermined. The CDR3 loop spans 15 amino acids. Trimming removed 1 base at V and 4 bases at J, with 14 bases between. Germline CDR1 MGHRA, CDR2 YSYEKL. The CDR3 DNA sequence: TGCGCCAGCAGCCAAGTTGGCTCCGATGGGTACGAGCAGTACTTC. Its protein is CASSQVGSDGYEQYF.

The DNA of the CDR3 is TGTGCCAGCAGCCTGACTAGCGGGAGGCCAGAGACCCAGTACTTC. Its protein is CASSLTSGRPETQYF. The chain combines TRBV11-1 with TRBJ2-5; TRBD2 matches 13 bases. The CDR3 spans 15 residues. Trimming removed 5 bases from V and 4 bases from J; junction bases left unmatched: 4. In germline, CDR1 is SGHAT, CDR2 FQDESV (reference sequence).

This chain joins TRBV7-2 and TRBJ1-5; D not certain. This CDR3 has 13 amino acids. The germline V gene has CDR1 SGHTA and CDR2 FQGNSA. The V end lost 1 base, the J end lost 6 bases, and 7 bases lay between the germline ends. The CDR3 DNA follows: TGTGCCAGCAGCTTAGGAGTCCTTCAGCCCCAGCATTTT. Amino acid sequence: CASSLGVLQPQHF.

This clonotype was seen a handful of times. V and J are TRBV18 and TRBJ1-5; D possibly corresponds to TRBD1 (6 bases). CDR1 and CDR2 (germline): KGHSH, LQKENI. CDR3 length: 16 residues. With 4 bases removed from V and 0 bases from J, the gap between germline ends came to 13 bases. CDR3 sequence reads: CASSQETGNSNQPQHF. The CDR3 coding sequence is TGTGCCAGCTCACAGGAAACAGGGAATAGCAATCAGCCCCAGCATTTT. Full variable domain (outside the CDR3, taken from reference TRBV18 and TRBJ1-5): NAGVMQNPRHLVRRRGQEARLRCSPMKGHSHVYWYRQLPEEGLKFMVYLQKENIIDESGMPKERFSAEFPKEGPSILRIQQVVRGDSAAYFCASSQETGNSNQPQHFGDGTRLSIL.

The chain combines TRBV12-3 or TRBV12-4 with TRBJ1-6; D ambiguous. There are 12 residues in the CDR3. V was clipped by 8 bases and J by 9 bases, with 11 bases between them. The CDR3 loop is CASHRWGSPLHF. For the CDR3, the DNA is TGTGCCAGCCACAGATGGGGTTCACCCCTCCACTTT.

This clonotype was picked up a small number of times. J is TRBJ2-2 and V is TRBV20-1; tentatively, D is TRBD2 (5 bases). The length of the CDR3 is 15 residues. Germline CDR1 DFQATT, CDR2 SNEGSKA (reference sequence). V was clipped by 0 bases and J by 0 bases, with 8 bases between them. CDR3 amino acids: CSARDERSNTGELFF. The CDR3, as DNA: TGCAGTGCTAGAGATGAGCGGTCGAACACCGGGGAGCTGTTTTTT.

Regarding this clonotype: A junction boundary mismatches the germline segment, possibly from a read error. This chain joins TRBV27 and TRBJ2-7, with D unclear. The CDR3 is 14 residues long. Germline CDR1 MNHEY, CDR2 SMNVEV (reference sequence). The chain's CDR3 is CASRKGDKPYKQYF. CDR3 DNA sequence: TGTGCCAGCAGGAAAGGTGACAAACCCTACAAGCAGTACTTC.

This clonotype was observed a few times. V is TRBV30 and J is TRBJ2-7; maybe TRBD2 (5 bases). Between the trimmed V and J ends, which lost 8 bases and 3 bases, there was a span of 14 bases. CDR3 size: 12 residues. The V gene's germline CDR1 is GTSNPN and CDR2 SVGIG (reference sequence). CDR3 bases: TGTGCCGGTAATGGACTGAGCTACGAGCAGTACTTC. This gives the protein CAGNGLSYEQYF.

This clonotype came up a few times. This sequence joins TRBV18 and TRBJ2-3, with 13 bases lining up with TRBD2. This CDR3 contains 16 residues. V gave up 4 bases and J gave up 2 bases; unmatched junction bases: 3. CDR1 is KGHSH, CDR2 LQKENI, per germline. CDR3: CASSLGTSGTTDTQYF. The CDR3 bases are TGTGCCAGCTCACTCGGGACTAGCGGGACCACAGATACGCAGTATTTT.

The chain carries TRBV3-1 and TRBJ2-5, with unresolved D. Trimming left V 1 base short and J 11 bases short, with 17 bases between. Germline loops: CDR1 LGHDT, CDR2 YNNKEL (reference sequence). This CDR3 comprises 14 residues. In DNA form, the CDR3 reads TGTGCCAGCAGCCAAGGGTTCGGACGAGCTGCGCAGTACTTC. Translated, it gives CASSQGFGRAAQYF.

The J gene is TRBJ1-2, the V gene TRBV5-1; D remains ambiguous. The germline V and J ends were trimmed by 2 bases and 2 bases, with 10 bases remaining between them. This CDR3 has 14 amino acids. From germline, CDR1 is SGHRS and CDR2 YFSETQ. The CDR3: CASSLAAFNYGYTF. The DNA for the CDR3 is TGCGCCAGCAGCTTAGCGGCTTTCAACTATGGCTACACCTTC.

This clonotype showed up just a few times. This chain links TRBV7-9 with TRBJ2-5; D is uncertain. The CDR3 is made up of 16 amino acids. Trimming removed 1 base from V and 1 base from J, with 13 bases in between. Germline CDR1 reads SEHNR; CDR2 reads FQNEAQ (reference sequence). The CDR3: CASSLGGSGSQETQYF. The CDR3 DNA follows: TGTGCCAGCAGCTTAGGAGGTTCCGGTTCCCAAGAGACCCAGTACTTC.

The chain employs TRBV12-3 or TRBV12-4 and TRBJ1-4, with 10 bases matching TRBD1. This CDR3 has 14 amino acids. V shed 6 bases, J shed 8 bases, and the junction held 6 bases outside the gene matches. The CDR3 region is CASRPGTGDEKLFF. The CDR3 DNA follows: TGTGCCAGCAGGCCAGGGACAGGGGACGAAAAACTGTTTTTT.

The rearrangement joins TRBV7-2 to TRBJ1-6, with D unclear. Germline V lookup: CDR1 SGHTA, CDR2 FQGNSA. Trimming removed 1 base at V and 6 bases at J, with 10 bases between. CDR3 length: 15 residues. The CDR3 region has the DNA TGTGCCAGCAGCTTAGGGGCACGGACTAATTCACCCCTCCACTTT. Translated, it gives CASSLGARTNSPLHF.

The CDR3 nucleotides read TGTGCCAGCAGCGAGGTAGGCAGGGTAACAGAGACCCAGTACTTC. The encoded protein is CASSEVGRVTETQYF. The chain has TRBV9 and TRBJ2-7, with D maybe TRBD1 (5 bases). With the DNA end fitting TRBJ2-5 better, the J assignment may be wrong. The germline gives CDR1 SGDLS, CDR2 YYNGEE. The CDR3 has 15 amino acids.

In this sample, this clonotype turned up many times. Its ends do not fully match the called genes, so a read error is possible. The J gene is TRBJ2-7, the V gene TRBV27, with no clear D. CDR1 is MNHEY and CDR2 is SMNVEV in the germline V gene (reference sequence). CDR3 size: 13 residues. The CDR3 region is CASSLGFSYEQYF. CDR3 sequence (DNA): TGCGCCAGCAGCCTTGGGTTTTCCTACGAGCAGTACTTC.